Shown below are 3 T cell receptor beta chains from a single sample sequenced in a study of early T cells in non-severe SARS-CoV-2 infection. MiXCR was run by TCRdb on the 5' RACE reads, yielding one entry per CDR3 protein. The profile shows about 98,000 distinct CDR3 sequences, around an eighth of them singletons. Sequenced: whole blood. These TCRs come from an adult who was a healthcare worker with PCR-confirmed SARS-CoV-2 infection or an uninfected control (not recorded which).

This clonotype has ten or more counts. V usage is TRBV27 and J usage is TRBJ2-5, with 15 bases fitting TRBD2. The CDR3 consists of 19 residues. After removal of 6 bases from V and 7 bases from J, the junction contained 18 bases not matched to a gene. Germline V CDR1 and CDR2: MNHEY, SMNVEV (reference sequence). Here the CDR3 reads CASRPTPGLAGGTEMTQYF. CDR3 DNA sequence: TGTGCCAGCAGACCTACCCCGGGACTAGCGGGAGGAACGGAGATGACCCAGTACTTC.

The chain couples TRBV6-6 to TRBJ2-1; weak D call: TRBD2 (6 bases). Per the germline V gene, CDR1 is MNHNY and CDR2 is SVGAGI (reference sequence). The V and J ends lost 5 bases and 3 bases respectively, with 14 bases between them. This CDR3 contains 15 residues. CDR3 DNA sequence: TGTGCCAGCAGTCCCGGACTGGAGGGCTACAATGAGCAGTTCTTC. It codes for CASSPGLEGYNEQFF.

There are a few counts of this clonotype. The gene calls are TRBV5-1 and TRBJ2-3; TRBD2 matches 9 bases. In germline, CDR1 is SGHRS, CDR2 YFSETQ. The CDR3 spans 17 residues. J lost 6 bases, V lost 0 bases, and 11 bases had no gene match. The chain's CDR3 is CASSLGMASGKRDTQYF. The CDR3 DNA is TGCGCCAGCAGCTTGGGGATGGCTAGCGGGAAGCGGGATACGCAGTATTTT.